This T cell receptor (beta chain) was found in a study of T cell repertoires in cytomegalovirus infection. Using its own MiXCR run on the reads, TCRdb lists one record per CDR3 protein. The sample includes 650,000 to 850,000 distinct CDR3 sequences, about 28% of them seen just once. Trimming removed 0 bases from V and 5 bases from J; junction bases left unmatched: 7. CDR3 length: 16 amino acids. This clonotype has just one count. Its antigen is currently unknown. The sample in question was cultured CD8+ T cells from PBMCs, obtained from culture after CMV antigen stimulation. This sequence joins TRBV12-3 or TRBV12-4 and TRBJ1-1; TRBD1 matches at 9 bases. The sequence was obtained from a human donor in good health (CMV status not recorded). Some clones in this sample may be carry-over from other donors' samples. CDR3 protein: CASSLAWTGEGTEAFF. The DNA of the CDR3 is TGTGCCAGCAGTTTAGCCTGGACAGGGGAGGGGACTGAAGCTTTCTTT.